This is a list of T cell receptor beta chains from one sample in a study of blood T cells in healthy people across ages. TCRdb independently ran MiXCR on the 5' RACE reads; one entry per CDR3 protein. The data hold under 800,000 distinct CDR3 sequences, with around 46% observed a single time. The sequencing input was blood. All receptors come from a woman aged 55-70 years in good health. The CDR3 runs from the conserved cysteine through the conserved F or W. D genes are given only for firm matches. Size is omitted from some rows. Given values are once, few, many or a class for expanded clones.

D gene	J gene	V gene	clone size	CDR3 DNA	CDR3 protein
NA	TRBJ2-5	TRBV12-3/TRBV12-4	NA	TGTGCCAGCAGTTTTGTACAGCCCCAAGAGACCCAGTACTTC	CASSFVQPQETQYF
NA	TRBJ2-7	TRBV5-1	NA	TGCGCCAGCAGCCGGGACAACTCCGACGAGCAGTACTTC	CASSRDNSDEQYF
NA	TRBJ2-5	TRBV18	few	TGTGCCAGCTCACCAAGCGCCGGAGAGACCCAGTACTTC	CASSPSAGETQYF
NA	TRBJ2-1	TRBV7-3	many	TGTGCCAGCAGTCTCCTGGACAGCGACAATGAGCAGTTCTTC	CASSLLDSDNEQFF
TRBD1	TRBJ1-4	TRBV27	few	TGTGCCAGCAGTTTATCAGGGGGCGATGAAAAACTGTTTTTT	CASSLSGGDEKLFF
TRBD1	TRBJ1-2	TRBV10-3	many	TGTGCCATCACCCCGGGACAGGGCGGGTATGGCTACACCTTC	CAITPGQGGYGYTF
NA	TRBJ2-5	TRBV29-1	many	TGCAGCGTTGGTAGACAGCTCCAAGAGACCCAGTACTTC	CSVGRQLQETQYF
TRBD2	TRBJ2-1	TRBV9	few	TGTGCCAGCAGCGTAGCTATCACTAGCGGGGGGGTTTACAATGAGCAGTTCTTC	CASSVAITSGGVYNEQFF
NA	TRBJ2-1	TRBV29-1	few	TGCAGCACTAGTTCGGGCGGGACTTACAATGAGCAGTTCTTC	CSTSSGGTYNEQFF
TRBD1	TRBJ2-1	TRBV20-1	NA	TGCAGTGCACCGGGACAGGGGGCCTACAATGAGCAGTTCTTC	CSAPGQGAYNEQFF
TRBD2	TRBJ2-1	TRBV5-1	NA	TGCGCCAGCAGCTTGTCGGCTAGCGGGAAGGGGAATCAGCAGTTCTTC	CASSLSASGKGNQQFF
NA	TRBJ1-4	TRBV7-9	NA	TGTGCCAGCAGCGGCCTACTCGAGGGGCAACGAGAAAAACTGTTTTTT	CASSGLLEGQREKLFF
TRBD2	TRBJ2-3	TRBV10-2	NA	TGCGCCAGCAGTGGACTAGCGGGGATCACAGATACGCAGTATTTT	CASSGLAGITDTQYF
TRBD2	TRBJ2-5	TRBV20-1	few	TGCAGTGCCTATAGCGGGAGAGGGAATGAGCAGTACTTC	CSAYSGRGNEQYF
TRBD2	TRBJ2-7	TRBV6-2/TRBV6-3	NA	TGTGCCAGCAGATCCGGGACTAGACGTTACGAGCAGTACTTC	CASRSGTRRYEQYF
TRBD1	TRBJ2-1	TRBV20-1	few	TGCAGTGCTAGAGACGGGACAGACCGCCGTGAGCAGTTCTTC	CSARDGTDRREQFF
TRBD2	TRBJ2-1	TRBV20-1	NA	TGCAGTGCTAGTTTGACGGGAGGGTATGGCAATGAGCAGTTCTTC	CSASLTGGYGNEQFF
TRBD2	TRBJ2-1	TRBV11-2	NA	TGTGCCAGCAGGGGGGGACTAGCGGGATCCGCTGAGCAGTTCTTC	CASRGGLAGSAEQFF
NA	TRBJ1-6	TRBV25-1	few	TGTGCCAGCAGTGAGGCTCGCAGGGGAAATTCACCCCTCCACTTT	CASSEARRGNSPLHF
NA	TRBJ1-2	TRBV12-3/TRBV12-4	many	TGTGCCAGCAGTCCGAGCGGGGCCAGAGAGGATGGCTACACCTTC	CASSPSGAREDGYTF
NA	TRBJ2-3	TRBV7-9	many	TGTGCCAGCAGCTTAAGCGCCAGGGTGGTCACAGATACGCAGTATTTT	CASSLSARVVTDTQYF
TRBD2	TRBJ2-3	TRBV20-1	NA	TGCAGTGCTAGTGGCGGGGGGGCCGTAGATACGCAGTATTTT	CSASGGGAVDTQYF
NA	TRBJ2-7	TRBV5-1	NA	TGCGCCAGCAGCTCAGGTCCAGGGCCCCTCTCGTACTTC	CASSSGPGPLSYF
TRBD2	TRBJ2-5	TRBV4-3	few	TGCGCCAGCAGCCGATCAGCGGGAGGGGCCCAAGAGACCCAGTACTTC	CASSRSAGGAQETQYF
NA	TRBJ2-1	TRBV28	few	TGTGCCAGTGGACAAAATGAGCAGTTCTTC	CASGQNEQFF
NA	TRBJ2-5	TRBV12-3/TRBV12-4	NA	TGTGCCAGCAGTTTAGCCGACAGTCAAGAGACCCAGTACTTC	CASSLADSQETQYF
NA	TRBJ1-5	TRBV12-5	few	TGTGCTAGTGGTTTGCCAGATCAGCCCCAGCATTTT	CASGLPDQPQHF
NA	TRBJ1-5	TRBV27	NA	TGTGCCAGCAGTGGGCACAGGGAGGATCAGCCCCAGCATTTT	CASSGHREDQPQHF
TRBD2	TRBJ2-3	TRBV20-1	few	TGCAGTGCTAGACCCTTAGCGGGAGGGCCTGGAGATACGCAGTATTTT	CSARPLAGGPGDTQYF
TRBD2	TRBJ2-1	TRBV29-1	NA	TGCAGCGGGCACGCAGGGACTAGCGGTTACAATGAGCAGTTCTTC	CSGHAGTSGYNEQFF
NA	TRBJ2-6	TRBV6-2/TRBV6-3	NA	TGTGCCAGCAGATCTGGGGGCGCAGGATCTTCCCTCTCTGGGGCCAACGTCCTGACTTTC	CASRSGGAGSSLSGANVLTF
NA	TRBJ1-2	TRBV12-3/TRBV12-4	many	TGTGCCAGCAGTTTAGCGTTAGATGGCTACACCTTC	CASSLALDGYTF
NA	TRBJ2-4	TRBV27	NA	TGTGCCAGCAGTTCCGATCCGGCGCAAGGTGCCGGAGAGCAGTACTTC	CASSSDPAQGAGEQYF
NA	TRBJ2-7	TRBV7-9	NA	TGTGCCAGCAGCTTAGGTAGGGAACAGGGCTACGAGCAGTACTTC	CASSLGREQGYEQYF
TRBD1	TRBJ2-7	TRBV28	few	TGTGCCAGCAGTTTACCCCGACAGGGTTCCCACGAGCAGTACTTC	CASSLPRQGSHEQYF
NA	TRBJ2-1	TRBV7-2	NA	TGTGCCAGCAGCTTCAGACAGGGAGGTTCCAATGAGCAGTTCTTC	CASSFRQGGSNEQFF
TRBD2	TRBJ2-6	TRBV7-2	NA	TGTGCCAGCAGCCGAGCGGGAGCGGGAGCCACCTCTGGGGCCAACGTCCTGACTTTC	CASSRAGAGATSGANVLTF
NA	TRBJ2-5	TRBV7-9	NA	TGTGCCAGCAGCTCTGTAACGGGGCAAGAGACCCAGTACTTC	CASSSVTGQETQYF
NA	TRBJ2-5	TRBV20-1	NA	TGCAGTGCTAGCCCCCCCGGGGAGACCCAGTACTTC	CSASPPGETQYF
TRBD2	TRBJ2-3	TRBV3-1	NA	TGTGCCAGCAGCCACGGCGGGGGGCCAGATACGCAGTATTTT	CASSHGGGPDTQYF
TRBD2	TRBJ2-7	TRBV10-2	NA	TGCGCCAGCAGTGAGTCAGCTAGCGGGGGCTCCTACGAGCAGTACTTC	CASSESASGGSYEQYF
NA	TRBJ2-3	TRBV2	many	TGTGCCAGCCTCGACGGGGTCAGCGATACGCAGTATTTT	CASLDGVSDTQYF
NA	TRBJ2-1	TRBV9	few	TGTGCCAGCAGCCCGACGTCAGGGGCAGTCCATAATGAGCAGTTCTTC	CASSPTSGAVHNEQFF
NA	TRBJ2-1	TRBV20-1	few	TGCAGTGCTAGAGATCTTGCGGGACTTCCCAATGAGCAGTTCTTC	CSARDLAGLPNEQFF
TRBD2	TRBJ2-7	TRBV7-2	few	TGTGCCAGCAGCTTAGTTTCAAGCGGGACTTCAGCCTACGAGCAGTACTTC	CASSLVSSGTSAYEQYF
TRBD2	TRBJ2-7	TRBV7-2	NA	TGTGCCAGCAGCTTACATGCGGGGGGGAGGTACGAGCAGTACTTC	CASSLHAGGRYEQYF
TRBD1	TRBJ2-7	TRBV7-9	many	TGTGCCAGCAGCTTACGACAGGGGGCGCAGTACTTC	CASSLRQGAQYF
TRBD2	TRBJ2-3	TRBV6-4	NA	TGTGCCAGCAGTGACGGGACTAGCTCAGATACGCAGTATTTT	CASSDGTSSDTQYF
TRBD2	TRBJ2-3	TRBV7-8	few	TGTGCCAGCGGATTTGGGACTAGCGGGAGTTCAGATACGCAGTATTTT	CASGFGTSGSSDTQYF
TRBD1	TRBJ1-1	TRBV3-1	NA	TGTGCCAGCAGCCAAGACCCCGGACAGGGTGGCACTGAAGCTTTCTTT	CASSQDPGQGGTEAFF
NA	TRBJ1-5	TRBV7-9	few	TGTGCCAGCAGCTCTCTCGGGCCAGAGGTAAAGCCCCAGCATTTT	CASSSLGPEVKPQHF
NA	TRBJ2-3	TRBV2	many	TGTGCCAGCAGTGATGTTGGTAGCTACACAGATACGCAGTATTTT	CASSDVGSYTDTQYF
NA	TRBJ2-2	TRBV2	NA	TGTGCCAGCAGTGACCCGGGGGCGGCCGCGAACACCGGGGAGCTGTTTTTT	CASSDPGAAANTGELFF
NA	TRBJ2-7	TRBV6-5	NA	TGTGCCAGCAGTTACGGGGGCAGACTTGATGAGCAGTACTTC	CASSYGGRLDEQYF
NA	TRBJ2-7	TRBV5-1	few	TGCGCCAGCAGCTTGGATACGGACGAGCAGTACTTC	CASSLDTDEQYF
TRBD1	TRBJ2-5	TRBV6-5	NA	TGTGCCAGCAGCCTACAACAGGGGACAGGCCAAGAGACCCAGTACTTC	CASSLQQGTGQETQYF
TRBD1	TRBJ2-7	TRBV5-1	many	TGCGCCAGCAGCTTGGGACAGGGGGACTACGAGCAGTACTTC	CASSLGQGDYEQYF
NA	TRBJ1-1	TRBV4-3	NA	TGCGCCAGCAGCCAAACCGGGACGGTGAACACTGAAGCTTTCTTT	CASSQTGTVNTEAFF
NA	TRBJ2-5	TRBV20-1	NA	TGCAGTGCTAGTAGTCTCCAAGAGACCCAGTACTTC	CSASSLQETQYF